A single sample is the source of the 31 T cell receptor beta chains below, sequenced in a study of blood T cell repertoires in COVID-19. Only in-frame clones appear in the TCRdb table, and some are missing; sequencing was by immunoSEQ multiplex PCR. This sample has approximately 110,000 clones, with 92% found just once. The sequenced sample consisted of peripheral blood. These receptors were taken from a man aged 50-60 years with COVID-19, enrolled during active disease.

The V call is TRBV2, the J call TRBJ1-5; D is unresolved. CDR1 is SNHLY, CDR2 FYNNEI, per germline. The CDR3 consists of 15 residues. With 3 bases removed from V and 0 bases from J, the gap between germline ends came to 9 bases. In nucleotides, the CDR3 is TGTGCCAGCAGTGACAGTCGGAGTAGCAATCAGCCCCAGCATTTT. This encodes CASSDSRSSNQPQHF.

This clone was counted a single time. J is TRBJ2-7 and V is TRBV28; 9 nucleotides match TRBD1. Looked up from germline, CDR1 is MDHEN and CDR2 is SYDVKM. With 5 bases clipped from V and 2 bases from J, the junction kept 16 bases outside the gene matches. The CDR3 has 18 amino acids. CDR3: CASSPPGDDRGEAYEQYV. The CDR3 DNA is TGTGCCAGCAGTCCCCCTGGGGACGACAGGGGGGAGGCCTACGAGCAGTACGTC.

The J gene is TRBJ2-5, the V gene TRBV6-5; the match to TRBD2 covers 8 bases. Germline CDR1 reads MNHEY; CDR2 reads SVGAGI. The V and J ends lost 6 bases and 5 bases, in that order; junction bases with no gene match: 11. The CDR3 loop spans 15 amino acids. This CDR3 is CASRAPAGAMETQYF. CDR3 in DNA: TGTGCCAGCAGAGCGCCAGCGGGAGCCATGGAGACCCAGTACTTC.

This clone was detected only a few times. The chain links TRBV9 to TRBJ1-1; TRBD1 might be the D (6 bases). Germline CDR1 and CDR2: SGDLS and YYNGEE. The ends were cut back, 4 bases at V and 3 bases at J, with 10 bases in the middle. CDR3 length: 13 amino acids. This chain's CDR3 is CASSPRQDTEAFF. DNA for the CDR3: TGTGCCAGCAGCCCCCGACAGGACACTGAAGCTTTCTTT.

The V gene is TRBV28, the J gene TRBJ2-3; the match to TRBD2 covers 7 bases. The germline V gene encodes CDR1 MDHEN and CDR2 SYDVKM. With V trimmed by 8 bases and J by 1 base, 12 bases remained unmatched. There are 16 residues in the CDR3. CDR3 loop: CASGLSGGVRTDTQYF. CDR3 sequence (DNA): TGTGCCAGCGGATTATCTGGGGGGGTCCGCACAGATACGCAGTATTTT.

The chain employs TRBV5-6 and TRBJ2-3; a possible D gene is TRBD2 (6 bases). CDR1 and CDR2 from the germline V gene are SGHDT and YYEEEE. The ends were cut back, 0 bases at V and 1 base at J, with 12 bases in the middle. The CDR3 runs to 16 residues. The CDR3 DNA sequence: TGTGCCAGCAGCTTGGCCGATAGCGGAGGCACAGATACGCAGTATTTT. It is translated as CASSLADSGGTDTQYF.

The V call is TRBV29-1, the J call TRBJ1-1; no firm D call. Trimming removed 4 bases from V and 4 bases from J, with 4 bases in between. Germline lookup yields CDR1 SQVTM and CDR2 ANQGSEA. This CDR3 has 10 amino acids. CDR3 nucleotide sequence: TGCAGCGTTGTAGCCACTGAAGCTTTCTTT. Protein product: CSVVATEAFF.

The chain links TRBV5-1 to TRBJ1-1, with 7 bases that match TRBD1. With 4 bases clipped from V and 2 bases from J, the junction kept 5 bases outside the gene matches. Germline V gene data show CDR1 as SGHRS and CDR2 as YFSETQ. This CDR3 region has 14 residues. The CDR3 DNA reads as TGCGCCAGCAGCCCGACAGGGTTTAACACTGAAGCTTTCTTT. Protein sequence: CASSPTGFNTEAFF.

The CDR3 DNA sequence: TGTGCCAGCAGTTACTCGACAGGGGAAGGCTACGAGCAGTACTTC. Its translation: CASSYSTGEGYEQYF. The chain has TRBV6-5 and TRBJ2-7, with TRBD1 identical over 8 bases. Unmatched junction bases numbered 4, after V lost 0 bases and J lost 3 bases. This CDR3 comprises 15 residues. Per the germline V gene, CDR1 is MNHEY and CDR2 is SVGAGI.

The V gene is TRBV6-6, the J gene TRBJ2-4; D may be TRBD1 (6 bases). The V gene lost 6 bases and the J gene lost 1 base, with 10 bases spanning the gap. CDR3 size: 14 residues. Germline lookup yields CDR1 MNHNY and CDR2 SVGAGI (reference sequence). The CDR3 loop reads CASSPDRAKNIQYF. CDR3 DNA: TGTGCCAGCAGCCCCGACAGGGCCAAAAACATTCAGTACTTC.

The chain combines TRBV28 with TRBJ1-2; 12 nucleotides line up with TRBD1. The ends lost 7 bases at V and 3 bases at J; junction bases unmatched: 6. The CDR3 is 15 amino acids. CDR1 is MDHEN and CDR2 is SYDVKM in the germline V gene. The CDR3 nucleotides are TGTGCCAGCAATCCGGGACAGGGGGCACACTATGGCTACACCTTC. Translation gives CASNPGQGAHYGYTF.

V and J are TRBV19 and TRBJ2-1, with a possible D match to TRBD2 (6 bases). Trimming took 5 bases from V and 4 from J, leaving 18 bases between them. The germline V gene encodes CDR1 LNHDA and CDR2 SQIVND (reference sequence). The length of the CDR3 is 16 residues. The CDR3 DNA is TGTGCCAGTAGTCAGGGAGGTGGGGTTTTTTACAATGAGCAGTTCTTC. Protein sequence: CASSQGGGVFYNEQFF.

The chain's CDR3 is CASSPDLRGQGEQYF. In nucleotides, the CDR3 is TGTGCCAGCTCACCAGATCTTAGGGGCCAAGGGGAGCAGTACTTC. V gene TRBV18 combines with J gene TRBJ2-7, with D perhaps TRBD1 (5 bases). V was trimmed by 2 bases and J by 7 bases, leaving 18 bases between them. The CDR3 is 15 amino acids. Germline CDR1 is KGHSH and CDR2 is LQKENI.

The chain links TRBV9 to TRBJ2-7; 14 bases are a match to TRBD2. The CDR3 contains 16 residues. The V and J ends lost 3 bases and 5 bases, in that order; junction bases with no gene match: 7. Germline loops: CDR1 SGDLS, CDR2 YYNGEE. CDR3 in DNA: TGTGCCAGCAGCGCGGGACTAGCGGGAGTGAGGGACGAGCAGTACTTC. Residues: CASSAGLAGVRDEQYF.

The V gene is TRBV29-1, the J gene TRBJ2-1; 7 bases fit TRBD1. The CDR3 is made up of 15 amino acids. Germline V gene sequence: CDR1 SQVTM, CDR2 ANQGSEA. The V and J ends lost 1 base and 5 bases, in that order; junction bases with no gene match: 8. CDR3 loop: CSVEASGGLHNEQFF. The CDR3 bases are TGCAGCGTTGAAGCGTCAGGGGGTCTCCACAATGAGCAGTTCTTC.

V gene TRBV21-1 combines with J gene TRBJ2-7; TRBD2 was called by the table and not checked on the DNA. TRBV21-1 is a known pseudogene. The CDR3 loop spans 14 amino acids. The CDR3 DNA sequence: TGTGCCAGCAGCAAAGGCCAAAAGCCCTACGAGCAGTACTTC. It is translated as CASSKGQKPYEQYF.

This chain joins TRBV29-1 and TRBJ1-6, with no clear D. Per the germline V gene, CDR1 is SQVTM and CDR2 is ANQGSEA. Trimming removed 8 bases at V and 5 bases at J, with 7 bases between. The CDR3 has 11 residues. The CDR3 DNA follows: TGCAGCAGCCTAGATAATTCACCCCTCCACTTT. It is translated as CSSLDNSPLHF. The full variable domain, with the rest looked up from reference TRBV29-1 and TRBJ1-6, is SAVISQKPSRDICQRGTSLTIQCQVDSQVTMMFWYRQQPGQSLTLIATANQGSEATYESGFVIDKFPISRPNLTFSTLTVSNMSPEDSSIYLCSSLDNSPLHFGNGTRLTVT.

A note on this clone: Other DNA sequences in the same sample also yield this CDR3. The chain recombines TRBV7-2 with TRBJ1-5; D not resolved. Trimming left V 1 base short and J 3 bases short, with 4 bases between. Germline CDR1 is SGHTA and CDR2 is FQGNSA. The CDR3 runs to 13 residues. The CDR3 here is CASSLGLNQPQHF. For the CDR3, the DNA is TGTGCCAGCAGCTTAGGTCTCAATCAGCCCCAGCATTTT.

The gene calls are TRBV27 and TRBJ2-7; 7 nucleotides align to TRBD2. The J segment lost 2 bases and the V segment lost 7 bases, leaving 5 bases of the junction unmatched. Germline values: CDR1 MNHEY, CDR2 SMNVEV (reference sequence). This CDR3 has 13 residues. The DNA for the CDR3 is TGTGCCAGCACCCCAAGCGGGACCTACGAGCAGTACGTC. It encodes CASTPSGTYEQYV.

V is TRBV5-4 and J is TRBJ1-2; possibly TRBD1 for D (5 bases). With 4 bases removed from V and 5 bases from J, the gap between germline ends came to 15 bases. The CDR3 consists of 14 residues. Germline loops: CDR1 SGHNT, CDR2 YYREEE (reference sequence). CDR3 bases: TGTGCCAGCAGCACGAAACAGGATCCATATGGCTACACCTTC. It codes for CASSTKQDPYGYTF.

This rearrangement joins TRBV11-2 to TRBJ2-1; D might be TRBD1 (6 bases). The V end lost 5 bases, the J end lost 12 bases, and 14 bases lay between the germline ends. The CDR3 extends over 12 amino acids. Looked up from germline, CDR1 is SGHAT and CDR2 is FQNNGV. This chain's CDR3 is CASSVKSRGQFF. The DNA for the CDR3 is TGTGCCAGCAGCGTCAAGAGCAGGGGGCAGTTCTTC.

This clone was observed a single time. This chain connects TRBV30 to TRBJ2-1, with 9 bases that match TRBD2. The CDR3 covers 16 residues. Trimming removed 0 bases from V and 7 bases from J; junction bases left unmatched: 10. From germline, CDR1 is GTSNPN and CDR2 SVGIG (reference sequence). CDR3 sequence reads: CAWSVRAGGVSNEQFF. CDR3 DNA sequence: TGTGCCTGGAGTGTACGAGCGGGAGGCGTCAGTAATGAGCAGTTCTTC.

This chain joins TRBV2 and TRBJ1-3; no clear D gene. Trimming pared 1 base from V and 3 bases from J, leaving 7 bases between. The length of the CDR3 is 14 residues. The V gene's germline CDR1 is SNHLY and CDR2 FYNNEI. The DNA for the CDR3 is TGTGCCAGCAGTGAAGGGGCTGGTGGAAACACCATATATTTT. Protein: CASSEGAGGNTIYF.

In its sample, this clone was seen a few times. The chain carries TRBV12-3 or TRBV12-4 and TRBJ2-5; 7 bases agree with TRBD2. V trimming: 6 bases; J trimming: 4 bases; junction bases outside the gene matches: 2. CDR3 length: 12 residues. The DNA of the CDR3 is TGTGCCAGCAGGTGGGAGGGAGAGACCCAGTACTTC. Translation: CASRWEGETQYF.

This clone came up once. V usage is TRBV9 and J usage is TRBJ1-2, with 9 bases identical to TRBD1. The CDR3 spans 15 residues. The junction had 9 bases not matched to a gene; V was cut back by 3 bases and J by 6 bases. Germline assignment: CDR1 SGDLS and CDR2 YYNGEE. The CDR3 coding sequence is TGTGCCAGCAGCGCCATACAGGGGGCGTTGGATGGCTACACCTTC. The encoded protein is CASSAIQGALDGYTF.

The CDR3 DNA follows: TGTGCCAGCAGCCAAGAGGCCCTAGGCTCCTACGAGCAGTACGTC. As protein: CASSQEALGSYEQYV. This chain links TRBV4-2 with TRBJ2-7; D unresolved. The CDR3 spans 15 residues. The ends were cut back, 0 bases at V and 0 bases at J, with 9 bases in the middle. Germline CDR1 and CDR2: LGHNA and YNFKEQ.

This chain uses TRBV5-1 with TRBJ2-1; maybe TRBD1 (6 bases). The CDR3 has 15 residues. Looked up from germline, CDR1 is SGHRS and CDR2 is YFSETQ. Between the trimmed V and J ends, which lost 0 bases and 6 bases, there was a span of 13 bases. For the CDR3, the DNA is TGCGCCAGCAGCTTGGTTAGAGGGGGATCCAATGAGCAGTTCTTC. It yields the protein CASSLVRGGSNEQFF.

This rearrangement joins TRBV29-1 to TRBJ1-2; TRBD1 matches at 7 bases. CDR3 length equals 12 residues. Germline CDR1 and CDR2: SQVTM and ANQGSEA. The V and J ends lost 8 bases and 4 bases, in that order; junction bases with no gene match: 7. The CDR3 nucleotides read TGCAGCTCCGGGGGGGACAGCTATGGCTACACCTTC. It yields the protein CSSGGDSYGYTF.

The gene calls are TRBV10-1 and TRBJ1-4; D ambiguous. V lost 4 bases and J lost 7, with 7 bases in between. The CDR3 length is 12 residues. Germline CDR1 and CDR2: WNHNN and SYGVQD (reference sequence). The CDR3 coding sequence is TGCGCCAGCAGTGGTATCCGTGAAAAACTGTTTTTT. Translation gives CASSGIREKLFF.

The CDR3 nucleotides are TGTGCCAGCAGCTTAGTAGGCCAGGTCACAGATACGCAGTATTTT. Its protein is CASSLVGQVTDTQYF. The rearrangement uses TRBV7-3 and TRBJ2-3; no clear D. The germline gives CDR1 SGHTA, CDR2 FQGTGA. The CDR3 is 15 residues long. V lost 2 bases and J 2 bases, leaving 11 bases between the germline ends.

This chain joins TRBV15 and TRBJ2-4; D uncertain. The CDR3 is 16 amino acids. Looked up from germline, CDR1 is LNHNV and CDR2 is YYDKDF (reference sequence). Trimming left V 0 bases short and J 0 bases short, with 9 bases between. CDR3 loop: CATSRDQVEAKNIQYF. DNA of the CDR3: TGTGCCACCAGCAGAGATCAGGTCGAAGCCAAAAACATTCAGTACTTC.